The clone carrying this T cell receptor beta chain came up a few times. The antigen remains undetermined. TCRdb re-derived calls from the RT-PCR reads in MiXCR, one entry per CDR3 protein. The sample contains about 780,000 distinct CDR3 sequences, about 18% of which appear only once. The data stem from a study of response to subunit inactivated influenza vaccine. General study results and limits: Authors suggested each seasonal influenza vaccination recruits few new T cells.

V shed 6 bases and J shed 0 bases, with 18 bases lying between them. The CDR3 sequence is 16 residues long. Per the germline V gene, CDR1 is MNHNS and CDR2 is SASEGT. The sequence was obtained from a man aged 50-59 years who received an inactivated influenza vaccine. This chain links TRBV6-1 with TRBJ2-7; possible D gene TRBD1, 6 bases. Sequencing used PBMCs from blood, obtained about 5 days after vaccination. The CDR3 DNA reads TGTGCCAGCAGGATCACAGGGCACAGCCTCTCCTACGAGCAGTACTTC. Translation gives CASRITGHSLSYEQYF.